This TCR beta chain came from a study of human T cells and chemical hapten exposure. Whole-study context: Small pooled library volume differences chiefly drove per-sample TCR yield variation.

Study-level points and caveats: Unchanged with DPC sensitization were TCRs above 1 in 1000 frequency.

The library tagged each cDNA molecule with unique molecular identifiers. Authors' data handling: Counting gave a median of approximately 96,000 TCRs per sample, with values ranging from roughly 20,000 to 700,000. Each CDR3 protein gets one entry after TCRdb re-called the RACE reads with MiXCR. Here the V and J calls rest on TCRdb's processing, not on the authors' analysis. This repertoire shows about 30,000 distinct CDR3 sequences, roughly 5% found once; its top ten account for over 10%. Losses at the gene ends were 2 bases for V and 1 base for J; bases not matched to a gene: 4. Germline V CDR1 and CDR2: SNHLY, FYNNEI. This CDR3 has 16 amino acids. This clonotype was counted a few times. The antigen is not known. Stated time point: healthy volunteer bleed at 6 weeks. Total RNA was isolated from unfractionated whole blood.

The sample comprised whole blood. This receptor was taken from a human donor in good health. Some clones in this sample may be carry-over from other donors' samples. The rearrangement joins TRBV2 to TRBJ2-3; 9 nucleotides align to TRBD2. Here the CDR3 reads CASSERASGGTDTQYF. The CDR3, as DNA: TGTGCCAGCAGTGAAAGGGCTAGCGGGGGCACAGATACGCAGTATTTT. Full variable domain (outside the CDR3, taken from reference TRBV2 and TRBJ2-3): EPEVTQTPSHQVTQMGQEVILRCVPISNHLYFYWYRQILGQKVEFLVSFYNNEISEKSEIFDDQFSVERPDGSNFTLKIRSTKLEDSAMYFCASSERASGGTDTQYFGPGTRLTVL.